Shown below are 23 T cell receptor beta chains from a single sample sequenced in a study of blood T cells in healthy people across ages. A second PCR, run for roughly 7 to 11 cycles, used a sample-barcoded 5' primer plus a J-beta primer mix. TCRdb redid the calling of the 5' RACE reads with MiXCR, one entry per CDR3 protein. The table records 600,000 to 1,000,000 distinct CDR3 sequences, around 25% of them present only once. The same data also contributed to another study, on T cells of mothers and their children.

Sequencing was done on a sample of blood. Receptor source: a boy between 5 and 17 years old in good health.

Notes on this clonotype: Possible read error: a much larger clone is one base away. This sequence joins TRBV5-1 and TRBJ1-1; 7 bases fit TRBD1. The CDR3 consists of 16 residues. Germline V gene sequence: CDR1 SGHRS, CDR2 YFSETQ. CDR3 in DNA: TGCGCCAGCAGCGGAGGGGGCGGCCTAGGGGGCACTGGAGCTTTCTTT. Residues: CASSGGGGLGGTGAFF. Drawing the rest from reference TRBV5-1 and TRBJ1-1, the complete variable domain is KAGVTQTPRYLIKTRGQQVTLSCSPISGHRSVSWYQQTPGQGLQFLFEYFSETQRNKGNFPGRFSGRQFSNSRSEMNVSTLELGDSALYLCASSGGGGLGGTGAFFGQGTRLTVV.

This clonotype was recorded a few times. CDR3 protein: CASSFYPGLGKGDTQYF. Written as DNA, the CDR3 is TGTGCCAGCAGTTTCTATCCCGGGCTTGGCAAGGGAGATACGCAGTATTTT. The chain joins TRBV28 to TRBJ2-3; D is undetermined. The germline V gene has CDR1 MDHEN and CDR2 SYDVKM. Trimming cost V 3 bases and J 5 bases, with 21 bases left between them. This CDR3 has 17 amino acids.

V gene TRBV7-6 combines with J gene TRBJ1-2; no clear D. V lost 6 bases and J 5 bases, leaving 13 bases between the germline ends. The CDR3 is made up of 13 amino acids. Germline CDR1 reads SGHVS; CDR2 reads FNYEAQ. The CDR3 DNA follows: TGTGCCAGCAGTTCCGGGCGGGGATATGGCTACACCTTC. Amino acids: CASSSGRGYGYTF.

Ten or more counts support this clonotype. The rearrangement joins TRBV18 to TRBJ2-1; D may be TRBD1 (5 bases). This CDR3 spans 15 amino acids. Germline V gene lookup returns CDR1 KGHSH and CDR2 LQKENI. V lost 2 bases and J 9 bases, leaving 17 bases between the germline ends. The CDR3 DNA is TGTGCCAGCTCACCATTGGACACCCTGCTGGGTGAGCAGTTCTTC. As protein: CASSPLDTLLGEQFF.

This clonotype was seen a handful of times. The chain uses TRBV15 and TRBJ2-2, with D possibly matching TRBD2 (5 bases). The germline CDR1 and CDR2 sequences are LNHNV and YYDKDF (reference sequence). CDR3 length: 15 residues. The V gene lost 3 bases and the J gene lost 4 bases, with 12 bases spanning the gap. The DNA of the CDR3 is TGTGCCACCAGCAGCGGGATCCTTAGCACCGGGGAGCTGTTTTTT. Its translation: CATSSGILSTGELFF.

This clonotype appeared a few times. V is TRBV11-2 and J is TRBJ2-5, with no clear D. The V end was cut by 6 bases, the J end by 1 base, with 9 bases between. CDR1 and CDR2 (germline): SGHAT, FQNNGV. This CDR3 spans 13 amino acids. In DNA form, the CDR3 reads TGTGCCAGCAGTATCGACCGCCAAGAGACCCAGTACTTC. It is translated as CASSIDRQETQYF.

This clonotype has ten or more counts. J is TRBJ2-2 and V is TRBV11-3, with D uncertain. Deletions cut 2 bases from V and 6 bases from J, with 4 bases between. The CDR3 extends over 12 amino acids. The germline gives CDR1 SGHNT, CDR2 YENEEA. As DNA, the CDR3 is TGTGCCAGCAGCTTATTCGCCGGGGAGCTGTTTTTT. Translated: CASSLFAGELFF.

CDR3 in DNA: TGCGCCAGCAGCCAAGTTGCTAGCGGGAGCAGCTACGAGCAGTACTTC. This sequence encodes CASSQVASGSSYEQYF. The rearrangement links TRBV4-3 to TRBJ2-5, with TRBD2 matching over 10 bases. Gene TRBJ2-7 matches the end of the DNA better, so the J call may be wrong. The CDR3 spans 16 residues. Germline loops: CDR1 LGHNA, CDR2 YSLEER.

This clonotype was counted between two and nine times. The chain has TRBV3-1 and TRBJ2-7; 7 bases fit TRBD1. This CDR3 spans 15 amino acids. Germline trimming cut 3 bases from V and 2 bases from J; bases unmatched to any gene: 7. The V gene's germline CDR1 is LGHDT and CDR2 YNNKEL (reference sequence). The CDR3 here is CASSQFRDSPYEQYF. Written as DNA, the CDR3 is TGTGCCAGCAGCCAGTTCCGGGACAGTCCCTACGAGCAGTACTTC.

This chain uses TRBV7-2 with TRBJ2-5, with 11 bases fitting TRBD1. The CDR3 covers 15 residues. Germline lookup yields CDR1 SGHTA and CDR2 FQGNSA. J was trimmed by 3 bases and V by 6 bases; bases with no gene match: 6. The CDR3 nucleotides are TGTGCCAGCAGTAGGGACAGGGGGGAAAAAGAGACCCAGTACTTC. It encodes CASSRDRGEKETQYF.

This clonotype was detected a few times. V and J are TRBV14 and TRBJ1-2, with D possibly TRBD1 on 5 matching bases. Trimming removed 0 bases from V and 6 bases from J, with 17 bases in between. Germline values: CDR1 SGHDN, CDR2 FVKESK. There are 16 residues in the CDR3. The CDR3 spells CASSQDLGTYLDGYTF. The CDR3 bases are TGTGCCAGCAGCCAAGATCTGGGGACCTACCTAGATGGCTACACCTTC.

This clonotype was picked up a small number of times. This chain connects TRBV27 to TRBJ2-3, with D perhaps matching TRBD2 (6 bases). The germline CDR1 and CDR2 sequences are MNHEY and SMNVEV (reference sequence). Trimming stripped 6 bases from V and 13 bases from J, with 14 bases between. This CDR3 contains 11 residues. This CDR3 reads CASSDLGLEYF. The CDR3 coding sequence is TGTGCCAGCAGCGACTTGGGACTTGAGTATTTT.

In DNA, the CDR3 is TGCAGCGTTGAAGGGACTCCCAATGAGCAGTTCTTC. Amino acids: CSVEGTPNEQFF. V usage is TRBV29-1 and J usage is TRBJ2-5; possibly TRBD2 for D (5 bases). Gene TRBJ2-1 matches the end of the DNA better, so the J call may be wrong. CDR3 size: 12 residues. Germline assignment: CDR1 SQVTM and CDR2 ANQGSEA.

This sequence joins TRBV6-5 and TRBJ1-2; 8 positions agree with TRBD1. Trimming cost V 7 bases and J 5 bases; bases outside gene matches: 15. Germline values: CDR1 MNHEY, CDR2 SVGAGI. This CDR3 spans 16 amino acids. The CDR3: CASTVGWTGKHYGYTF. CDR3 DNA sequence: TGTGCCAGCACCGTAGGATGGACAGGGAAACATTATGGCTACACCTTC.

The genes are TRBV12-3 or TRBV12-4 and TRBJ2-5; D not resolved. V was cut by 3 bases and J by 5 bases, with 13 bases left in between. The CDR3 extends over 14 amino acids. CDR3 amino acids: CASSFYPWVETQYF. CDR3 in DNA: TGTGCCAGCAGTTTCTACCCCTGGGTGGAGACCCAGTACTTC.

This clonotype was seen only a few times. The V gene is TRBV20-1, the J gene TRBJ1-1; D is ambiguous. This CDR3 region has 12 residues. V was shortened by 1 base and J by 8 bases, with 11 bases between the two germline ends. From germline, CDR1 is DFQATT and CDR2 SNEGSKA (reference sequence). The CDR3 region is CSARVYGTEAFF. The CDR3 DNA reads TGCAGTGCTAGAGTGTACGGTACCGAAGCTTTCTTT.

The CDR3 protein is CSVEKGQATHYNEQFF. For the CDR3, the DNA is TGCAGCGTTGAAAAAGGGCAGGCTACCCACTACAATGAGCAGTTCTTC. The chain combines TRBV29-1 with TRBJ2-1; the D is unclear. Germline V lookup: CDR1 SQVTM, CDR2 ANQGSEA. The CDR3 covers 16 residues. Trimming pared 2 bases from V and 3 bases from J, leaving 17 bases between.

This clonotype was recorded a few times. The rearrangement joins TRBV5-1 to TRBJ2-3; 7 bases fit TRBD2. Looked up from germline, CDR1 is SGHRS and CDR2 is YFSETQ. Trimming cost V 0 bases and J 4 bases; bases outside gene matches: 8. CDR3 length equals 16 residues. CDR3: CASSLGGAGSSDTQYF. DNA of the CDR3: TGCGCCAGCAGCTTGGGCGGAGCGGGGAGCTCAGATACGCAGTATTTT. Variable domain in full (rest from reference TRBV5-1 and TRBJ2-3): KAGVTQTPRYLIKTRGQQVTLSCSPISGHRSVSWYQQTPGQGLQFLFEYFSETQRNKGNFPGRFSGRQFSNSRSEMNVSTLELGDSALYLCASSLGGAGSSDTQYFGPGTRLTVL.

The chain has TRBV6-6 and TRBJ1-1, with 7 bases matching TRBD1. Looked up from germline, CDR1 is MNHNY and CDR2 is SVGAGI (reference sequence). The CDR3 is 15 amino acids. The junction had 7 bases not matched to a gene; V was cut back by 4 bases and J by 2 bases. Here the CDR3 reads CASSSSDRDNTEAFF. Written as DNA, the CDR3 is TGTGCCAGCAGTTCCTCAGACAGGGATAACACTGAAGCTTTCTTT.

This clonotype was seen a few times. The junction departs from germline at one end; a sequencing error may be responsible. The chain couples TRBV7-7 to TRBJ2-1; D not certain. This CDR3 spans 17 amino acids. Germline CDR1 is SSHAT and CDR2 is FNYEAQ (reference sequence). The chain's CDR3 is CASSPNPGWSSYNEQFF. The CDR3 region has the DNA TGTGCTAGCAGCCCAAACCCCGGTTGGAGCTCCTACAATGAGCAGTTCTTC.

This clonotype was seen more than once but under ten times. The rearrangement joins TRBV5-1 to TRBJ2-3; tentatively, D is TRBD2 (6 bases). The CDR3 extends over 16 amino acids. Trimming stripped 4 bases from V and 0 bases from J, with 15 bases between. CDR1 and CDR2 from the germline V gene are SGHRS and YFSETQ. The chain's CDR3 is CASSPRGPTSTDTQYF. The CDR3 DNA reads TGCGCCAGCAGCCCGCGGGGTCCCACGAGCACAGATACGCAGTATTTT.

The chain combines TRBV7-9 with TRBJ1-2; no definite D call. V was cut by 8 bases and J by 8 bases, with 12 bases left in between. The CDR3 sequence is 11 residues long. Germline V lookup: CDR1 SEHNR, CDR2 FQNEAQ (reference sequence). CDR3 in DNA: TGTGCCAGCGGCCTTGTGTCGGGCTACACCTTC. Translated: CASGLVSGYTF.

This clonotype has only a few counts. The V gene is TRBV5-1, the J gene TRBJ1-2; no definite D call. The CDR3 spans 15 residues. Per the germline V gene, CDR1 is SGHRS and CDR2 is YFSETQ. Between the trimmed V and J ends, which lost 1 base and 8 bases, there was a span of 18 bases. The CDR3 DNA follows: TGCGCCAGCAGCTTGACCGCGGTAGAGGGTTCAGGCTACACCTTC. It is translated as CASSLTAVEGSGYTF.